A single T cell receptor (beta chain) is shown here with its context. The antigen it recognizes is unknown. No clone much larger than this one lies a single base away; base qualities are absent. Trimming costs V 8 bases and J 7 bases, and their ends lie 9 bases apart. From cysteine to phenylalanine, the CDR3 is 11 amino acids long. Of all the DNA, just the CDR3 is kept, 33 bases in frame from base 1. The germline V gene encodes CDR1 MNHNS and CDR2 SASEGT. Library construction relied on PCR. TCR sequencing of DNA from cultured CD4+ T cells used the Oncomine TCR Beta short-read assay at the Johns Hopkins FTIC core. Genomic DNA was extracted from the cultured CD4+ T cells with the QIAamp micro DNA kit. Oncomine TCR Beta libraries from cultured CD4+ T cells were pooled using unique dual indexes and sequenced on an Illumina iSeq 100. Per the source publication's procedure: Non-productive sequences were removed, and CDR3s that did not start with C, did not end with F or W, or were shorter than 7 amino acids were discarded. Antigen-specific clonotypes were identified with the MANAFEST web application by comparing peptide-stimulated wells with reference and other culture wells. An FDR below 0.05, an odds ratio above 5, and a productive frequency above 0.1% in at least two of three replicate wells were required for clones to be considered positive. Cross-reactive clonotypes were defined as significantly expanded in both SARS-CoV-2 spike wells and at least one common cold coronavirus spike condition. Using R version 3.6.1, CDR3 homology was evaluated through Levenshtein distances (stringdist) along with unrooted phylogenetic trees (ape). TCRdb reanalyzed the raw reads on its own, using fastp at Q25 for trimming and MiXCR for clone calling, and kept in-frame beta chains. Rows with a matching CDR3 protein are joined into one entry that keeps the most common DNA and genes. The V and J calls were determined by TCRdb, not by the authors. The sample table lists tens of thousands of distinct CDR3 sequences, 60% of them with a count of one. Of the sample, roughly 13% falls within the top ten clones.

This record belongs to a study of vaccination and CD4 T cells after COVID-19 (dated by TCRdb to the early 2020s). About the full investigation: In the convalescent cohort there were six males and four females, among whom were two Hispanic individuals, seven Caucasians, two Asians and one multiracial person. In around nine COVID-19 convalescent patients and 4 infection-naive healthy vaccine recipients, the spike-specific CD4+ TCR repertoire before mRNA vaccination was compared with the repertoire after mRNA vaccination. Participants got two doses of the Pfizer-BioNTech BNT162b2 vaccine (n=8) or two doses of the Moderna mRNA-1273 vaccine (n=2). For stimulating the cultures, overlapping spike peptide pools were used, derived from SARS-CoV-2 as well as from the common cold coronaviruses HCoV-NL63, HCoV-OC43 and HCoV-229E. Post-COVID blood samples were collected from convalescent patients a median of roughly 100 days after diagnosis, with a range of about 35 to 161 days. Post-vaccine blood samples were taken a median of approximately 70 days after the second vaccine dose, with a range of 14 to 241 days. As controls, cultures received a CEFX viral epitope pool (the positive control), an HIV-1 Nef peptide pool (the negative control), or no peptide at all. What the study reported, not specific to this receptor: In convalescent patients, a median roughly 87% of post-vaccine SARS-CoV-2-reactive clones were detected only after vaccination, and vaccine-specific priming was suggested by this finding. The number of convalescent patients in the study was relatively small, and the study did not examine early timepoints following natural infection. Of the vaccine-specific clones found in convalescent patients, nearly all (304 of 307) were mono-reactive for SARS-CoV-2 spike instead of being cross-reactive with common cold coronaviruses. Although the median number of SARS-CoV-2-reactive clonotypes went up from roughly 23 after infection to 38 after vaccination, the increase was not significant.

Explained via the paper, the treatment or condition label denotes: approximately 11-day PBMC culture with coronavirus spike peptide pools or control peptides (ViraFEST assay). To expand antigen-specific T cells with peptide pools and then pick out the expanded clonotypes through TCR sequencing, the study relied on the ViraFEST assay. Negative nucleocapsid antibody tests before and after vaccination confirmed that the healthy vaccine recipients had no prior SARS-CoV-2 infection. Over 1.5 million PBMCs per well were cultured in IMDM with roughly 5.2% human AB serum and approximately 9.1 IU/ml IL-2, plus 10 ug/ml peptide pools. On days 3 and 7, half of the culture medium was replaced with fresh IL-2-containing medium. After less than 12 days of culture, CD4+ T cells were isolated by negative selection using the EasySep CD4+ T cell isolation kit. Ficoll-Paque Plus gradient centrifugation was used to isolate PBMCs from whole blood, and the isolated PBMCs were then either used fresh or cryopreserved at -140C. Triplicate wells were generally used for each culture condition.

The sequence was collected from a human donor who received a COVID-19 vaccine. Material: CD4+ T cells from blood, cultured in vitro, obtained after SARS-CoV-2 vaccination. The V gene is TRBV6-1 and the J gene is TRBJ1-5, with TRBD1 perhaps the D gene, on 5 matching bases. Read as DNA, the sequence is TGTGCCAGCGGAGGGGAACAGCCCCAGCATTTT. The encoded protein is CASGGEQPQHF.